A single sample gave rise to the 17 T cell receptor beta chains below, sequenced in a study of control samples from healthy donors and cancer patients. Profiling relied on immunoSEQ multiplex PCR, and the TCRdb table lists in-frame clones only, not all of them. The repertoire holds 150,000 to 200,000 clones, with roughly 90% as singletons. Sequenced: blood. The receptors were sampled from a woman in her 30s in good health.

In this sample, this clone turned up once. The genes are TRBV6-5 and TRBJ1-6; possibly TRBD1 for D (5 bases). The CDR3 loop spans 15 amino acids. Germline V gene sequence: CDR1 MNHEY, CDR2 SVGAGI. V lost 2 bases and J lost 7, with 12 bases in between. CDR3 bases: TGTGCCAGCAGTTACGGGCCGAAGGGGAATTCACCCCTCCACTTT. Translated, it gives CASSYGPKGNSPLHF.

This rearrangement joins TRBV28 to TRBJ2-4; D is possibly TRBD1 or TRBD2 (6 bases each). Looked up from germline, CDR1 is MDHEN and CDR2 is SYDVKM. V shed 7 bases and J shed 0 bases, with 22 bases lying between them. This CDR3 comprises 18 residues. CDR3 DNA: TGTGCCAGCACGCCCCGGTTGAAAAAGGGGGGAGCCAAAAACATTCAGTACTTC. Translated, it gives CASTPRLKKGGAKNIQYF. Using reference TRBV28 and TRBJ2-4 for the parts outside the CDR3, the full variable domain is DVKVTQSSRYLVKRTGEKVFLECVQDMDHENMFWYRQDPGLGLRLIYFSYDVKMKEKGDIPEGYSVSREKKERFSLILESASTNQTSMYLCASTPRLKKGGAKNIQYFGAGTRLSVL.

Concerning this clone: Other DNA sequences within the sample encode an identical CDR3. This chain links TRBV28 with TRBJ1-2; D is unresolved. V was trimmed by 2 bases and J by 3 bases, leaving 7 bases between them. CDR1 is MDHEN, CDR2 SYDVKM, per germline. The CDR3 covers 13 residues. The CDR3 is CASSLRPDYGYTF. The CDR3 bases are TGTGCCAGCAGTTTACGGCCAGACTATGGCTACACCTTC.

V usage is TRBV6-5 and J usage is TRBJ2-7; D remains ambiguous. Between the trimmed V and J ends, which lost 6 bases and 2 bases, there was a span of 5 bases. The CDR3 is made up of 11 amino acids. The germline V gene has CDR1 MNHEY and CDR2 SVGAGI. CDR3 DNA sequence: TGTGCCAGCAGGGTCACCTACGAGCAGTACTTC. Residues: CASRVTYEQYF.

The chain couples TRBV12-3 or TRBV12-4 to TRBJ1-1, with D unclear. Trimming pared 6 bases from V and 3 bases from J, leaving 8 bases between. The CDR3 length is 12 residues. In DNA form, the CDR3 reads TGTGCCAGCAGGCAAGACTACACTGAAGCTTTCTTT. The encoded protein is CASRQDYTEAFF.

The V and J genes are TRBV28 and TRBJ1-4, with D unclear. This CDR3 region has 16 residues. V was shortened by 3 bases and J by 1 base, with 12 bases between the two germline ends. Germline V lookup: CDR1 MDHEN, CDR2 SYDVKM. The CDR3: CASSLTSYGTNEKLFF. Here the CDR3 DNA reads TGTGCCAGCAGTTTGACTTCATACGGAACTAATGAAAAACTGTTTTTT.

This clone was detected only a few times. The chain links TRBV28 to TRBJ1-2, with D uncertain. Trimming removed 4 bases from V and 4 bases from J, with 7 bases in between. CDR3 length: 12 amino acids. Germline CDR1 reads MDHEN; CDR2 reads SYDVKM. In DNA, the CDR3 is TGTGCCAGCAGTTCGTACCTCTATGGCTACACCTTC. This codes for CASSSYLYGYTF.

The chain couples TRBV20-1 to TRBJ1-1, with no clear D. CDR3 length equals 11 residues. V was clipped by 4 bases and J by 7 bases, with 10 bases between them. CDR1 and CDR2 from the germline V gene are DFQATT and SNEGSKA (reference sequence). The CDR3 DNA follows: TGCAGTGCTAACCAGGATTTTGAAGCTTTCTTT. Its translation is CSANQDFEAFF.

This clone was found once. V usage is TRBV27 and J usage is TRBJ1-1, with a possible D match to TRBD1 (6 bases). Looked up from germline, CDR1 is MNHEY and CDR2 is SMNVEV (reference sequence). Between the trimmed V and J ends, which lost 2 bases and 4 bases, there was a span of 11 bases. The CDR3 loop spans 14 amino acids. The CDR3 is CASSLGGVGTEAFF. The CDR3 DNA reads as TGTGCCAGCAGTTTAGGGGGCGTTGGCACTGAAGCTTTCTTT.

The chain employs TRBV19 and TRBJ1-3, with 8 bases fitting TRBD1. Germline lookup yields CDR1 LNHDA and CDR2 SQIVND (reference sequence). With 6 bases clipped from V and 2 bases from J, the junction kept 15 bases outside the gene matches. This CDR3 comprises 18 residues. CDR3 nucleotides: TGTGCCAGTAGCCCACCCCCCGGACAGGGAAGGGCTGGAAACACCATATATTTT. Protein: CASSPPPGQGRAGNTIYF. The whole variable domain, filled in from reference TRBV19 and TRBJ1-3, reads DGGITQSPKYLFRKEGQNVTLSCEQNLNHDAMYWYRQDPGQGLRLIYYSQIVNDFQKGDIAEGYSVSREKKESFPLTVTSAQKNPTAFYLCASSPPPGQGRAGNTIYFGEGSWLTVV.

As for this clone: The sample holds other DNA sequences that translate to the same CDR3. The chain employs TRBV25-1 and TRBJ1-1; perhaps TRBD1 as D (6 bases). CDR1 is MGHDK, CDR2 SYGVNS, per germline. V was shortened by 4 bases and J by 0 bases, with 9 bases between the two germline ends. The CDR3 consists of 14 residues. The CDR3 spells CASSVTGMNTEAFF. CDR3 DNA: TGTGCCAGCAGTGTAACAGGGATGAACACTGAAGCTTTCTTT.

V is TRBV9 and J is TRBJ1-4; a weak D match, TRBD1 (5 bases). CDR3 length: 11 residues. V was clipped by 8 bases and J by 8 bases, with 10 bases between them. Germline loops: CDR1 SGDLS, CDR2 YYNGEE. The CDR3 protein is CASSRGEKLFF. Here the CDR3 DNA reads TGTGCCAGTTCCCGGGGGGAAAAACTGTTTTTT.

This chain uses TRBV19 with TRBJ1-1; 8 nucleotides match TRBD1. Germline V CDR1 and CDR2: LNHDA, SQIVND (reference sequence). The junction had 4 bases not matched to a gene; V was cut back by 3 bases and J by 4 bases. This CDR3 spans 14 amino acids. CDR3 in DNA: TGTGCCAGTAGTATTCGACAGGGGAGCACTGAAGCTTTCTTT. It yields the protein CASSIRQGSTEAFF. Full variable domain (outside the CDR3, taken from reference TRBV19 and TRBJ1-1): DGGITQSPKYLFRKEGQNVTLSCEQNLNHDAMYWYRQDPGQGLRLIYYSQIVNDFQKGDIAEGYSVSREKKESFPLTVTSAQKNPTAFYLCASSIRQGSTEAFFGQGTRLTVV.

Turning to this clone: The same CDR3 is also encoded by other DNA sequences in this sample. The rearrangement uses TRBV12-3 or TRBV12-4 and TRBJ2-2; D ambiguous. This CDR3 is built from 13 residues. The V and J ends lost 6 bases and 3 bases respectively, with 8 bases between them. CDR3 amino acids: CASSLRDTGELFF. The CDR3 DNA is TGTGCCAGCAGCCTACGCGACACCGGGGAGCTGTTTTTT.

V usage is TRBV21-1 and J usage is TRBJ2-1; the table's D call, TRBD1, has no DNA check behind it. TRBV21-1 constitutes a pseudogene. The CDR3 consists of 14 residues. In DNA form, the CDR3 reads TGTGCCAGCAGCAAAGTGGGTAGGGGCGATGAGCAGTTCTTC. It specifies CASSKVGRGDEQFF.

The V call is TRBV27, the J call TRBJ1-4; the D is unclear. The CDR3 has 14 residues. CDR1 and CDR2 from the germline V gene are MNHEY and SMNVEV (reference sequence). Deletions cut 6 bases from V and 8 bases from J, with 16 bases between. CDR3 bases: TGTGCCAGCAGCCCCGCGGGTACTGGGGAAAAACTGTTTTTT. Residues: CASSPAGTGEKLFF.

This chain connects TRBV24-1 to TRBJ2-2, with 8 bases matching TRBD2. This CDR3 has 15 residues. The germline V gene has CDR1 KGHDR and CDR2 SFDVKD. The V gene end was trimmed by 6 bases and the J gene end by 2 bases; junction bases not matched to a gene: 4. In nucleotides, the CDR3 is TGTGCCACCAGTAAGACTAGCGTTAACACCGGGGAGCTGTTTTTT. Its protein is CATSKTSVNTGELFF.